One sample yielded the 29 T cell receptor beta chains listed below, sequenced in a study of blood T cell repertoires in COVID-19 (dated by TCRdb to 2018 to 2021). The library was generated by the immunoSEQ multiplex PCR assay. Imported from immuneACCESS, the table was reduced by TCRdb to in-frame sequences with V and J called. These copies leave out some clones; in studies compared against another copy, an unresolved V gene accounts for under half, and the cause of the remainder is not known. The sample table holds about 200,000 clones, of which about 89% were seen once. Under 7.5% of the sample belongs to the ten largest clones. Sequenced: peripheral blood. These receptor sequences come from a man in his sixties who had recovered from COVID-19.

V is TRBV7-8 and J is TRBJ2-3; D unclear. The CDR3 contains 15 residues. Trimming took off 4 bases at V and 1 base at J, with 12 bases between the two ends. The germline V gene encodes CDR1 SGHVS and CDR2 FQNEAQ. CDR3 residues: CASSSWRSRTDTQYF. The CDR3 region has the DNA TGTGCCAGCAGCTCGTGGCGGAGTCGCACAGATACGCAGTATTTT.

The chain employs TRBV18 and TRBJ1-5; 11 bases map to TRBD1. This CDR3 region has 19 residues. From germline, CDR1 is KGHSH and CDR2 LQKENI. Trimming removed 3 bases from V and 1 base from J; junction bases left unmatched: 11. In DNA form, the CDR3 reads TGTGCCAGCTCACCGTACTATCTCGGGACAGGGGGAAGCAATCAGCCCCAGCATTTT. This codes for CASSPYYLGTGGSNQPQHF. The full variable domain, completed using reference TRBV18 and TRBJ1-5, is NAGVMQNPRHLVRRRGQEARLRCSPMKGHSHVYWYRQLPEEGLKFMVYLQKENIIDESGMPKERFSAEFPKEGPSILRIQQVVRGDSAAYFCASSPYYLGTGGSNQPQHFGDGTRLSIL.

Notes on this clone: A read error may account for a junction end that differs from germline. The chain employs TRBV7-9 and TRBJ1-1; a possible D gene is TRBD1 (5 bases). In germline, CDR1 is SEHNR, CDR2 FQNEAQ (reference sequence). This CDR3 is 12 amino acids long. The CDR3 region has the DNA TGCGCCGCGGGGGATCCAATTCCTGAAGCTTTCTTT. It specifies CAAGDPIPEAFF.

J is TRBJ1-3 and V is TRBV4-3; D uncertain. The V gene's germline CDR1 is LGHNA and CDR2 YSLEER. The V end lost 0 bases, the J end lost 3 bases, and 12 bases lay between the germline ends. The CDR3 sequence is 16 residues long. CDR3 region: CASSQDAAPGGNTIYF. The CDR3 nucleotides read TGCGCCAGCAGCCAAGATGCGGCTCCCGGTGGAAACACCATATATTTT.

The CDR3 coding sequence is TGTGCTAGTGGTTTAAGGGGAAACACCGGGGAGCTGTTTTTT. Encoded protein: CASGLRGNTGELFF. V usage is TRBV12-5 and J usage is TRBJ2-2; TRBD1 is a possible D gene (5 bases). Trimming pared 3 bases from V and 2 bases from J, leaving 7 bases between. CDR1 and CDR2 (germline): LGHNT, FRNRAP. This CDR3 comprises 14 residues.

This chain joins TRBV27 and TRBJ2-1; 8 bases match TRBD1. V lost 3 bases, J lost 4 bases, and 5 bases stayed unmatched. The CDR3 covers 15 residues. CDR1 and CDR2 from the germline V gene are MNHEY and SMNVEV (reference sequence). CDR3 sequence reads: CASSLQGAVYNEQFF. The DNA for the CDR3 is TGTGCCAGCAGTTTGCAGGGGGCGGTTTACAATGAGCAGTTCTTC.

The genes are TRBV5-6 and TRBJ1-6; TRBD1 matches 9 bases. The CDR3 spans 16 residues. The ends lost 1 base at V and 10 bases at J; junction bases unmatched: 9. Germline V gives CDR1 SGHDT, CDR2 YYEEEE. The CDR3 bases are TGTGCCAGCAGCTTGATGGGGACAGGGATGGGATCACCCCTCCACTTT. Translation: CASSLMGTGMGSPLHF.

The V gene is TRBV5-4, the J gene TRBJ1-3; maybe TRBD1 (6 bases). This CDR3 contains 14 residues. The germline V and J ends were trimmed by 5 bases and 2 bases, with 11 bases remaining between them. The germline gives CDR1 SGHNT, CDR2 YYREEE (reference sequence). Here the CDR3 DNA reads TGTGCCAGCAGGGGGGACATCGCTGGAAACACCATATATTTT. It specifies CASRGDIAGNTIYF.

The chain couples TRBV18 to TRBJ2-1, with 11 nucleotides matching TRBD2. From germline, CDR1 is KGHSH and CDR2 LQKENI. J gave up 7 bases and V 3 bases, and 11 bases lay outside the gene matches. CDR3 size: 17 residues. The CDR3 is CASSPPGGSGRGNEQFF. CDR3 nucleotide sequence: TGTGCCAGCTCACCCCCCGGGGGTAGCGGGAGGGGAAATGAGCAGTTCTTC.

This sequence joins TRBV28 and TRBJ2-7, with D possibly TRBD2 on 6 matching bases. The CDR3 length is 10 residues. V was pared by 4 bases and J by 9 bases, with 7 bases between. The germline CDR1 and CDR2 sequences are MDHEN and SYDVKM. The CDR3 coding sequence is TGTGCCAGCAGTTCTAGCGCGCAGTACTTC. The encoded protein is CASSSSAQYF. Based on the CDR3 plus reference TRBV28 and TRBJ2-7, the full variable domain is DVKVTQSSRYLVKRTGEKVFLECVQDMDHENMFWYRQDPGLGLRLIYFSYDVKMKEKGDIPEGYSVSREKKERFSLILESASTNQTSMYLCASSSSAQYFGPGTRLTVT.

This clone was seen just once. This chain links TRBV12-5 with TRBJ2-2; no clear D. Germline assignment: CDR1 LGHNT and CDR2 FRNRAP. The CDR3 has 13 amino acids. The V end lost 6 bases, the J end lost 1 base, and 6 bases lay between the germline ends. CDR3 nucleotide sequence: TGTGCTAGTGGGGCAGGGAACACCGGGGAGCTGTTTTTT. It translates to CASGAGNTGELFF.

This chain connects TRBV7-3 to TRBJ2-3, with a weak D call TRBD1 (5 bases). The CDR3 totals 16 residues. Trimming cost V 2 bases and J 3 bases, with 15 bases left between them. Germline V gives CDR1 SGHTA, CDR2 FQGTGA. The CDR3 loop is CASSLQPLRATDTQYF. CDR3 in DNA: TGTGCCAGCAGCTTACAGCCCCTCAGGGCGACAGATACGCAGTATTTT.

The J gene is TRBJ1-2, the V gene TRBV7-8, with 7 bases identical to TRBD1. Germline values: CDR1 SGHVS, CDR2 FQNEAQ. V shed 5 bases, J shed 8 bases, and the junction held 11 bases outside the gene matches. The CDR3 loop spans 14 amino acids. The CDR3 spells CASSPQPGGRGYTF. The CDR3 DNA reads as TGTGCCAGCAGCCCACAACCAGGGGGGCGGGGCTACACCTTC.

In its sample, this clone was seen once. V usage is TRBV29-1 and J usage is TRBJ2-3; the D gene is possibly TRBD2 (5 bases). Germline CDR1 is SQVTM and CDR2 is ANQGSEA. V lost 3 bases and J 4 bases, leaving 8 bases between the germline ends. The CDR3 spans 12 residues. In DNA form, the CDR3 reads TGCAGCGTTGAGGTCGGGGCAGATACGCAGTATTTT. It yields the protein CSVEVGADTQYF.

The rearrangement links TRBV7-2 to TRBJ2-1, with 11 positions matching TRBD2. CDR1 and CDR2 from the germline V gene are SGHTA and FQGNSA. This CDR3 is 17 amino acids long. The trim removed 2 bases at V and 2 bases at J, leaving 5 bases unmatched. The CDR3 is CASSLTSGSGAYNEQFF. The CDR3 DNA reads as TGTGCCAGCAGCTTAACTAGCGGGAGTGGGGCCTACAATGAGCAGTTCTTC.

This clone was seen once. The chain couples TRBV4-1 to TRBJ2-7; 7 nucleotides align to TRBD1. The ends lost 5 bases at V and 3 bases at J; junction bases unmatched: 7. Germline V CDR1 and CDR2: MGHRA, YSYEKL. CDR3 length equals 14 residues. The CDR3 is CASSLRQGRYEQYF. For the CDR3, the DNA is TGCGCCAGCAGCTTACGACAGGGACGCTACGAGCAGTACTTC.

The chain couples TRBV7-3 to TRBJ2-3, with 13 positions matching TRBD2. V shed 5 bases, J shed 3 bases, and the junction held 5 bases outside the gene matches. From germline, CDR1 is SGHTA and CDR2 FQGTGA. CDR3 length: 16 amino acids. The CDR3 reads CASSPRTSGRTDTQYF. In DNA form, the CDR3 reads TGTGCCAGCAGCCCGAGGACTAGCGGGAGAACAGATACGCAGTATTTT.

This clone has just a few counts. V gene TRBV29-1 combines with J gene TRBJ1-4, with TRBD1 identical over 8 bases. Germline CDR1 SQVTM, CDR2 ANQGSEA. V trimming: 3 bases; J trimming: 1 base; junction bases outside the gene matches: 7. CDR3 length: 16 residues. Written as DNA, the CDR3 is TGCAGCGTTGATTCCGGACAGGGAGGAACTAATGAAAAACTGTTTTTT. It specifies CSVDSGQGGTNEKLFF.

The chain joins TRBV4-2 to TRBJ2-7; D is ambiguous. CDR3 size: 15 residues. V was pared by 1 base and J by 2 bases, with 12 bases between. Germline loops: CDR1 LGHNA, CDR2 YNFKEQ. The CDR3 protein is CASSQGPIGPYEQYF. Written as DNA, the CDR3 is TGTGCCAGCAGCCAAGGGCCCATTGGCCCCTACGAGCAGTACTTC.

This clone showed up just once. CDR3 DNA: TGTGCCAGCAGCTTATCTTTCGGGACAGGGGCGAGCTCTGGGGCCAACGTCCTGACTTTC. Protein: CASSLSFGTGASSGANVLTF. This chain joins TRBV7-3 and TRBJ2-6; 10 bases fit TRBD1. Germline CDR1 reads SGHTA; CDR2 reads FQGTGA. This CDR3 contains 20 residues. J gave up 0 bases and V 2 bases, and 10 bases lay outside the gene matches.

This chain links TRBV5-1 with TRBJ2-4; TRBD1 matches 7 bases. After removal of 4 bases from V and 4 bases from J, the junction contained 5 bases not matched to a gene. The germline CDR1 and CDR2 sequences are SGHRS and YFSETQ. This CDR3 has 14 amino acids. The CDR3 DNA sequence: TGCGCCAGCAGCAGCGAGACAGGGAAAAACATTCAGTACTTC. It codes for CASSSETGKNIQYF.

Comments on this clone: A junction boundary mismatches the germline segment, possibly from a read error. This chain links TRBV6-1 with TRBJ2-7; TRBD1 aligns across 7 bases. The CDR3 length is 11 residues. Germline assignment: CDR1 MNHNS and CDR2 SASEGT. DNA for the CDR3: TGTGCCAGCAGTGAATGGGGACAGATCCTCTTC. Translated, it gives CASSEWGQILF.

The chain links TRBV19 to TRBJ1-2; D gene unclear. CDR1 is LNHDA and CDR2 is SQIVND in the germline V gene (reference sequence). This CDR3 contains 13 residues. The ends were cut back, 7 bases at V and 1 base at J, with 10 bases in the middle. CDR3 sequence reads: CASNQRLNYGYTF. The CDR3 DNA reads TGTGCCAGTAATCAGAGGCTTAACTATGGCTACACCTTC.

V gene TRBV7-2 combines with J gene TRBJ2-5; 7 bases agree with TRBD1. The CDR3 has 13 residues. V was pared by 7 bases and J by 2 bases, with 4 bases of the junction left unmatched. CDR1 is SGHTA, CDR2 FQGNSA, per germline. CDR3 loop: CASNRDRQETQYF. DNA of the CDR3: TGTGCCAGCAATCGGGACAGACAAGAGACCCAGTACTTC.

The rearrangement joins TRBV7-8 to TRBJ1-2; 8 nucleotides line up with TRBD1. Germline V gene sequence: CDR1 SGHVS, CDR2 FQNEAQ. The CDR3 is made up of 13 amino acids. V lost 5 bases to trimming and J lost 8 bases; unmatched junction nucleotides: 7. CDR3 in amino acids: CASSPRQGLGYTF. DNA for the CDR3: TGTGCCAGCAGCCCCCGACAGGGGTTAGGCTACACCTTC.

The chain has TRBV10-3 and TRBJ2-6; possible D gene TRBD2, 6 bases. V lost 6 bases and J lost 5, with 14 bases in between. Germline V lookup: CDR1 ENHRY, CDR2 SYGVKD. The CDR3 is 15 residues long. DNA of the CDR3: TGTGCCATCAGCGGGGGTGGTGGACGGGCCAACGTCCTGACTTTC. Protein sequence: CAISGGGGRANVLTF.

The chain employs TRBV15 and TRBJ2-5; TRBD2 matches at 9 bases. Germline V gives CDR1 LNHNV, CDR2 YYDKDF (reference sequence). With 8 bases clipped from V and 4 bases from J, the junction kept 5 bases outside the gene matches. The CDR3 spans 13 residues. The CDR3 nucleotides read TGTGCCACCGTCCGTAGCGGGGGAGAGACCCAGTACTTC. Encoded protein: CATVRSGGETQYF.

The CDR3 protein is CASSLRGQLNTEAFF. CDR3 bases: TGTGCCAGCAGCTTAAGGGGGCAGCTAAACACTGAAGCTTTCTTT. The chain combines TRBV7-8 with TRBJ1-1, with 7 bases lining up with TRBD1. This CDR3 has 15 residues. J lost 2 bases, V lost 2 bases, and 5 bases had no gene match. Germline CDR1 SGHVS, CDR2 FQNEAQ.

This chain links TRBV4-2 with TRBJ2-1; D ambiguous. V lost 0 bases to trimming and J lost 7 bases, with 10 bases between them. CDR1 and CDR2 from the germline V gene are LGHNA and YNFKEQ. The CDR3 runs 14 residues. CDR3 loop: CASSQDPSLNEQFF. As DNA, the CDR3 is TGTGCCAGCAGCCAAGATCCGTCCCTAAATGAGCAGTTCTTC.